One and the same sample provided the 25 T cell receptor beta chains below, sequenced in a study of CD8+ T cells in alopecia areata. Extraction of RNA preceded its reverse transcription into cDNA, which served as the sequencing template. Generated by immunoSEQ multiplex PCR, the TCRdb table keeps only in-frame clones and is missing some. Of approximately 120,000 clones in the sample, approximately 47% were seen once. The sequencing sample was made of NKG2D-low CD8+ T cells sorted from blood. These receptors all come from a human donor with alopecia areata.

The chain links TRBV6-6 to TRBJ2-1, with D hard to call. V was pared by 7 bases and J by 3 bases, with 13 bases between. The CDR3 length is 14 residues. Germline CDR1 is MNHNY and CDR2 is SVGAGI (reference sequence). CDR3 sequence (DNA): TGTGCCAGCAAAACGGCAAGTAACTACAATGAGCAGTTCTTC. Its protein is CASKTASNYNEQFF.

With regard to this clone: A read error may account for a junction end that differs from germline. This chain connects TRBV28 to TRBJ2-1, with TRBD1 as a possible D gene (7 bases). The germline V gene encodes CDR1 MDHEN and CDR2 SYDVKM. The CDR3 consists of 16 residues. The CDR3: CASSPQGGVLYSEQFF. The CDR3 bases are TGTGCCAGCAGTCCCCAGGGGGGTGTTCTCTACAGTGAGCAGTTCTTC.

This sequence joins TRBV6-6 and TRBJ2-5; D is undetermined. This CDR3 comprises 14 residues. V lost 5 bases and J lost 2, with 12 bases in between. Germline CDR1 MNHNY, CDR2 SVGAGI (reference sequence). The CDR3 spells CASSPTKTQETQYF. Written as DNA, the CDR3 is TGTGCCAGCAGTCCGACAAAAACACAAGAGACCCAGTACTTC.

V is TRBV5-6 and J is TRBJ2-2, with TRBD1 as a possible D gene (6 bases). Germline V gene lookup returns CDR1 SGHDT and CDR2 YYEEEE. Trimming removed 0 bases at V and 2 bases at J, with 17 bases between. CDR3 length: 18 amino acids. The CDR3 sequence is CASSLEGQSNSNTGELFF. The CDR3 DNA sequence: TGTGCCAGCAGCTTGGAAGGACAGTCGAATTCCAACACCGGGGAGCTGTTTTTT.

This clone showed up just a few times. The CDR3 DNA is TGCAGCGCGTTGGGGGGCTCCTACGAGCAGTACTTC. Translation gives CSALGGSYEQYF. The chain employs TRBV29-1 and TRBJ2-7; D might be TRBD2 (6 bases). With 7 bases removed from V and 0 bases from J, the gap between germline ends came to 10 bases. The CDR3 covers 12 residues. Germline values: CDR1 SQVTM, CDR2 ANQGSEA.

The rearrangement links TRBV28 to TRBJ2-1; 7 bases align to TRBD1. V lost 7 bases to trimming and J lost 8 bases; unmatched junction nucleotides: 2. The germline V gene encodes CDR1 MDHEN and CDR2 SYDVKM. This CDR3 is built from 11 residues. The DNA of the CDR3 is TGTGCCAGCAACAGGGGCGATGAGCAGTTCTTC. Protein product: CASNRGDEQFF.

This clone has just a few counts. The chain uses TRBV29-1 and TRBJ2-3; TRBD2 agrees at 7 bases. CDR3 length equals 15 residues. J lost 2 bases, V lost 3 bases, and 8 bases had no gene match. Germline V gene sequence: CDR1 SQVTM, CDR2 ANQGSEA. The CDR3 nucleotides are TGCAGCGTTGACGGAGGGACTACATTCACAGATACGCAGTATTTT. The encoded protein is CSVDGGTTFTDTQYF.

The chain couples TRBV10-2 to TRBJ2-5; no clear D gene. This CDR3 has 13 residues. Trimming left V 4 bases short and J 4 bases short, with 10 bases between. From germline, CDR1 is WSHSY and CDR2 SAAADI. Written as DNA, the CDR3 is TGCGCCAGCAGTGGTTTGTTGGGAGAGACCCAGTACTTC. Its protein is CASSGLLGETQYF.

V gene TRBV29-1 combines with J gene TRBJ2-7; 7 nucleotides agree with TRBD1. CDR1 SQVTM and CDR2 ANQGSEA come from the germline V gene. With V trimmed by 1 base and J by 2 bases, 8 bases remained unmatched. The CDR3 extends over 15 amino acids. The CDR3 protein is CSVEGTGTATYEQYF. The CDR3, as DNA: TGCAGCGTTGAAGGGACCGGGACAGCAACCTACGAGCAGTACTTC.

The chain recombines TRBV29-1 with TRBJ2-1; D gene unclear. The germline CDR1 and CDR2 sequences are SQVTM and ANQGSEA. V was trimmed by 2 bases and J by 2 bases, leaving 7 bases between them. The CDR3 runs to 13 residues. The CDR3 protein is CSVETGAYNEQFF. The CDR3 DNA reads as TGCAGCGTTGAAACGGGCGCCTACAATGAGCAGTTCTTC.

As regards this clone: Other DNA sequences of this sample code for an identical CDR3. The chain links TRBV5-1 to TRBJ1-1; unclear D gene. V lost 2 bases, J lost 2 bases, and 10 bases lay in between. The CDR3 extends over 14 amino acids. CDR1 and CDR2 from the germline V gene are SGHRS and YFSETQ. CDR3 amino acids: CASSFRTANTEAFF. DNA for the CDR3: TGCGCCAGCAGCTTCCGGACGGCTAACACTGAAGCTTTCTTT.

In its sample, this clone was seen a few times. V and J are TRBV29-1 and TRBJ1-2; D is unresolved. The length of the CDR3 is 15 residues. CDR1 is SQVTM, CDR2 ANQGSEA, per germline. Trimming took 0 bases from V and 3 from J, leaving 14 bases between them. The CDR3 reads CSVEDPTAPHYGYTF. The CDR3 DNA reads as TGCAGCGTTGAAGACCCAACGGCCCCTCACTATGGCTACACCTTC.

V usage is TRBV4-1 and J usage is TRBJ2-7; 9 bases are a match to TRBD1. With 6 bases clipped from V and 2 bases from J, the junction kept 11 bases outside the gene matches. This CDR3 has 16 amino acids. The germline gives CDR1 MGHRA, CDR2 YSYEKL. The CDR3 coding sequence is TGCGCCAGCAGTCAAACCCCGGGACAGGGTCCCTACGAGCAGTACTTC. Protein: CASSQTPGQGPYEQYF.

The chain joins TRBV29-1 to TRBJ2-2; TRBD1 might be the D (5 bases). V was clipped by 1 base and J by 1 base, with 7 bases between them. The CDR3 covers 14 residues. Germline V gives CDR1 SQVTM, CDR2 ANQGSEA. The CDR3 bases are TGCAGCGTTGAAGTCAGGGTGAACACCGGGGAGCTGTTTTTT. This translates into CSVEVRVNTGELFF.

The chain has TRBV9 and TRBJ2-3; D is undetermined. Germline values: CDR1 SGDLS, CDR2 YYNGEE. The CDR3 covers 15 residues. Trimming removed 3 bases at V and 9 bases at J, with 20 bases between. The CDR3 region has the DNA TGTGCCAGCAGCGACTCCCCCATCGACCCCTGGACGCAGTATTTT. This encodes CASSDSPIDPWTQYF. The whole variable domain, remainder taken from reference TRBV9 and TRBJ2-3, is DSGVTQTPKHLITATGQRVTLRCSPRSGDLSVYWYQQSLDQGLQFLIQYYNGEERAKGNILERFSAQQFPDLHSELNLSSLELGDSALYFCASSDSPIDPWTQYFGPGTRLTVL.

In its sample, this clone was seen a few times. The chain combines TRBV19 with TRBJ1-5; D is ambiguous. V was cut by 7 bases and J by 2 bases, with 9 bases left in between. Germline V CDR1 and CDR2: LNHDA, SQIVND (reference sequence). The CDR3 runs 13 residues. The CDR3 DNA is TGTGCCAGTACCCCCAGCGGCAATCAGCCCCAGCATTTT. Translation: CASTPSGNQPQHF. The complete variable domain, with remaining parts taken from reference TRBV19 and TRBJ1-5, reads DGGITQSPKYLFRKEGQNVTLSCEQNLNHDAMYWYRQDPGQGLRLIYYSQIVNDFQKGDIAEGYSVSREKKESFPLTVTSAQKNPTAFYLCASTPSGNQPQHFGDGTRLSIL.

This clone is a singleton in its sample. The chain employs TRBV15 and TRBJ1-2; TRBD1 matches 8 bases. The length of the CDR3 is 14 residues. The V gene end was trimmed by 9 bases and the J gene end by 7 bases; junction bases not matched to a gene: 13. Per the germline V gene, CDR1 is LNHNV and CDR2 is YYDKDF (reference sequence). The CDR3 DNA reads TGTGCCACAGGCCGCCCAGGGGGCCTTCGTGGCTACACCTTC. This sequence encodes CATGRPGGLRGYTF.

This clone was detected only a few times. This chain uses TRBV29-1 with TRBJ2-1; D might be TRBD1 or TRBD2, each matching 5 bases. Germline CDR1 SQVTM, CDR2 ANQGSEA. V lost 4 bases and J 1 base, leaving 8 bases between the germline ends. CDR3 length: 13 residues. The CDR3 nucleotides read TGCAGCGTTGTGGGACGGTCCTACAATGAGCAGTTCTTC. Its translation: CSVVGRSYNEQFF.

As DNA, the CDR3 is TGCAGCGTTGAAAGACTAGCGGGGCCTGACAATGAGCAGTTCTTC. Residues: CSVERLAGPDNEQFF. The genes are TRBV29-1 and TRBJ2-1; 11 bases agree with TRBD2. There are 15 residues in the CDR3. Germline V gene sequence: CDR1 SQVTM, CDR2 ANQGSEA. The junction had 5 bases not matched to a gene; V was cut back by 2 bases and J by 5 bases.

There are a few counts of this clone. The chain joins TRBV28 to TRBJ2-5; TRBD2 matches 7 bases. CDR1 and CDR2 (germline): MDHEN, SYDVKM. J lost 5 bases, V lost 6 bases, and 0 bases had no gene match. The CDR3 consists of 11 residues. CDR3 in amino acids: CASRRGETQYF. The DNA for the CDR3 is TGTGCCAGCAGGCGGGGGGAGACCCAGTACTTC.

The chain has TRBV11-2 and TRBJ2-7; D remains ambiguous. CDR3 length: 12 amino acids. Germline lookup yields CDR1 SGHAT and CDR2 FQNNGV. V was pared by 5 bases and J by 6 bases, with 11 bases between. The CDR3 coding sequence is TGTGCCAGCAGCCCAACCCTAGGCGAGCAGTACTTC. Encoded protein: CASSPTLGEQYF.

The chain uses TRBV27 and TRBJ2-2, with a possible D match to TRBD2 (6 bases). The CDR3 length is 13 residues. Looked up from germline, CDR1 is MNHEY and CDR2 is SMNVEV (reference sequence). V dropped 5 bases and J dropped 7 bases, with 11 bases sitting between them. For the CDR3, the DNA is TGTGCCAGCAGTCGCCGGGGGAGCGGGGAGCTGTTTTTT. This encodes CASSRRGSGELFF.

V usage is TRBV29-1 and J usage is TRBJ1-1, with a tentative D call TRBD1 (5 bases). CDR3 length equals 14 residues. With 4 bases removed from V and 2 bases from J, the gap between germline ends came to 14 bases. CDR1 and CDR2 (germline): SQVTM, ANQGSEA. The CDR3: CSVAGGDLNTEAFF. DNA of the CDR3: TGCAGCGTTGCCGGGGGGGACCTCAACACTGAAGCTTTCTTT.

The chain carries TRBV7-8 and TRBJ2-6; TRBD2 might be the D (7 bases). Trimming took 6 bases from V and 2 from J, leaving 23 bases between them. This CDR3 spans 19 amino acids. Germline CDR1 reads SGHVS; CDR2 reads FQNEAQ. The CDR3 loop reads CASSFGEGDPGAGANVLTF. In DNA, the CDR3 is TGTGCCAGCAGTTTCGGGGAGGGCGACCCAGGGGCTGGGGCCAACGTCCTGACTTTC. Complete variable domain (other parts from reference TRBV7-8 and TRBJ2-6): GAGVSQSPRYKVAKRGQDVALRCDPISGHVSLFWYQQALGQGPEFLTYFQNEAQLDKSGLPSDRFFAERPEGSVSTLKIQRTQQEDSAVYLCASSFGEGDPGAGANVLTFGAGSRLTVL.

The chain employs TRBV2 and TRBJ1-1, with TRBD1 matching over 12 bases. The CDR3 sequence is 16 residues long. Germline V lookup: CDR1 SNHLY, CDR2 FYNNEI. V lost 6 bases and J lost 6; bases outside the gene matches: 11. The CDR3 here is CASSVGTGGFMAEAFF. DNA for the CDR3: TGTGCCAGCAGCGTTGGGACAGGGGGCTTTATGGCTGAAGCTTTCTTT.